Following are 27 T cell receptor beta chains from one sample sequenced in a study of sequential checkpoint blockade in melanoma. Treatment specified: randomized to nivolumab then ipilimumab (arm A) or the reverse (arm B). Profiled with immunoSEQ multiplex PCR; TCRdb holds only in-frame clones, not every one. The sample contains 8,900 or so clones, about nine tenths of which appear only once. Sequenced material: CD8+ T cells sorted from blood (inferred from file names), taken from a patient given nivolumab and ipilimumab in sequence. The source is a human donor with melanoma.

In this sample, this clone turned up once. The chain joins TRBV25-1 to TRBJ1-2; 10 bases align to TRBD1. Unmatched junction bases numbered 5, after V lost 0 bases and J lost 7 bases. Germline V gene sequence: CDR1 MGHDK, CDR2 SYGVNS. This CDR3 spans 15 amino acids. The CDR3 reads CASSEYLTGGIGYTF. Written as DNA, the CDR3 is TGTGCCAGCAGTGAATATCTGACAGGGGGCATTGGCTACACCTTC.

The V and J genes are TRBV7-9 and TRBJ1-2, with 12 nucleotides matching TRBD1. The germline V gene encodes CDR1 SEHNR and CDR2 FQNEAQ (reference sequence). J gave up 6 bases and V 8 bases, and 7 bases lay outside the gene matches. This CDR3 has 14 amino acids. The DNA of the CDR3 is TGTGCCAGCGCCGCGGGGACAGGGGGCGATGGCTACACCTTC. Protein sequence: CASAAGTGGDGYTF. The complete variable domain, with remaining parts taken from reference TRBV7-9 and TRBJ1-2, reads DTGVSQNPRHKITKRGQNVTFRCDPISEHNRLYWYRQTLGQGPEFLTYFQNEAQLEKSRLLSDRFSAERPKGSFSTLEIQRTEQGDSAMYLCASAAGTGGDGYTFGSGTRLTVV.

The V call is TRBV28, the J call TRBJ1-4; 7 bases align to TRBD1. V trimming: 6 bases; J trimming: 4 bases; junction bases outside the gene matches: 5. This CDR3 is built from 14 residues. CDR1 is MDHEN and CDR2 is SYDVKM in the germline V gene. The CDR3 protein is CASSPGQYNEKLFF. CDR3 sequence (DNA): TGTGCCAGCAGCCCGGGACAGTATAATGAAAAACTGTTTTTT.

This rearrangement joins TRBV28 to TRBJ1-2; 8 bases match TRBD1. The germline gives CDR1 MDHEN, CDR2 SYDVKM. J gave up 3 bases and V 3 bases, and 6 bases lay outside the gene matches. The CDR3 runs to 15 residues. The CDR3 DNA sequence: TGTGCCAGCAGTTTGGTTCTGGACAGGGACTATGGCTACACCTTC. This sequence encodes CASSLVLDRDYGYTF.

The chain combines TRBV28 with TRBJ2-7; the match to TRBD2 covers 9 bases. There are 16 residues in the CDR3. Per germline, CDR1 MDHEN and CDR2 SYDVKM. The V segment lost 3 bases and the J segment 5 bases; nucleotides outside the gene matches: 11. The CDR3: CASSFSSGRKFHEQYF. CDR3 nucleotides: TGTGCCAGCAGTTTCTCCAGCGGGAGGAAGTTCCACGAGCAGTACTTC.

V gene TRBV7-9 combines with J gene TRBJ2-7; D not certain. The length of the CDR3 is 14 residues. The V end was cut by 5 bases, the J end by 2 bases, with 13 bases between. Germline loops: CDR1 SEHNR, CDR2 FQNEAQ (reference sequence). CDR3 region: CASSATSTPYEQYV. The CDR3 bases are TGTGCCAGCAGCGCCACATCGACACCCTACGAGCAGTACGTC.

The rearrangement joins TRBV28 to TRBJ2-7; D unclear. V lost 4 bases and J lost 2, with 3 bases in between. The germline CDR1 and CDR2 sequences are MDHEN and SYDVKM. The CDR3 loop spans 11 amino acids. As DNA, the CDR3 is TGTGCCAGCAGTTACACCTACGAGCAGTACTTC. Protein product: CASSYTYEQYF.

The CDR3 DNA reads TGTGCCAGCAGCTCCAGGACAGTTAACACTGAAGCTTTCTTT. Translating it yields CASSSRTVNTEAFF. The rearrangement links TRBV5-4 to TRBJ1-1, with TRBD1 as a possible D gene (6 bases). With 3 bases removed from V and 2 bases from J, the gap between germline ends came to 11 bases. Germline V CDR1 and CDR2: SGHNT, YYREEE (reference sequence). This CDR3 region has 14 residues.

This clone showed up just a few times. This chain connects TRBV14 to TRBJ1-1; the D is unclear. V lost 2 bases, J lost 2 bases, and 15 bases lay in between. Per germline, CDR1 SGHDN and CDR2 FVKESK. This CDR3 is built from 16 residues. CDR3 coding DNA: TGTGCCAGCAGCCAAATGGATTGGAGGCTTAACACTGAAGCTTTCTTT. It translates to CASSQMDWRLNTEAFF.

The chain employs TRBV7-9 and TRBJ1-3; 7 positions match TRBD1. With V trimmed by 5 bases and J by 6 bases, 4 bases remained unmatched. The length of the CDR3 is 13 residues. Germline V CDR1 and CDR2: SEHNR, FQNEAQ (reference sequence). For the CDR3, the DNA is TGTGCCAGCAGCCCCGACAGGGAAAACACCATATATTTT. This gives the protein CASSPDRENTIYF.

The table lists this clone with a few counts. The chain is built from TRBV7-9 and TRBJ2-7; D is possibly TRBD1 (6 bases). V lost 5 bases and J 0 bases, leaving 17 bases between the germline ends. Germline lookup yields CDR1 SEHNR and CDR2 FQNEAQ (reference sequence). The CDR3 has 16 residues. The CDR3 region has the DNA TGTGCCAGCAGCCCCGCGGACAGTGTGAGCTCCTACGAGCAGTACTTC. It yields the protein CASSPADSVSSYEQYF.

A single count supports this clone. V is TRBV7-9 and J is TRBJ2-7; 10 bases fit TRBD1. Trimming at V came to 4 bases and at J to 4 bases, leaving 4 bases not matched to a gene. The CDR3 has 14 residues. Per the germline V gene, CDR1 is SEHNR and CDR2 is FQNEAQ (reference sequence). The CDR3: CASSSRDRGYEQYF. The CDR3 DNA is TGTGCCAGCAGCTCCCGGGACAGGGGTTACGAGCAGTACTTC.

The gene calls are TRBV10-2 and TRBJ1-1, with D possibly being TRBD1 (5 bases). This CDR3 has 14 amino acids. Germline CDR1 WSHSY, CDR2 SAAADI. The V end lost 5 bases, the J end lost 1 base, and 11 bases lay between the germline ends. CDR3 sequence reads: CASSPTVANTEAFF. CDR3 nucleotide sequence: TGCGCCAGCAGTCCGACAGTCGCGAACACTGAAGCTTTCTTT.

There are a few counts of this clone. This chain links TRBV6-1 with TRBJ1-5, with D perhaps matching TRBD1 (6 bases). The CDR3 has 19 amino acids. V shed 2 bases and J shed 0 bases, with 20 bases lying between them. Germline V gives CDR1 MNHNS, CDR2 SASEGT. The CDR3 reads CASSENPTGVGYSNQPQHF. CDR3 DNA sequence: TGTGCCAGCAGTGAAAACCCGACAGGTGTGGGGTATAGCAATCAGCCCCAGCATTTT.

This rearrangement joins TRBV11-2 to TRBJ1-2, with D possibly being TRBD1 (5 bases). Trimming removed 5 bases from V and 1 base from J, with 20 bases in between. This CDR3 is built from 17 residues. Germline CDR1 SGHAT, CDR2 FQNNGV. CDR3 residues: CASSLGDAGRGNYGYTF. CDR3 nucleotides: TGTGCCAGCAGCCTGGGCGATGCGGGGCGCGGTAACTATGGCTACACCTTC.

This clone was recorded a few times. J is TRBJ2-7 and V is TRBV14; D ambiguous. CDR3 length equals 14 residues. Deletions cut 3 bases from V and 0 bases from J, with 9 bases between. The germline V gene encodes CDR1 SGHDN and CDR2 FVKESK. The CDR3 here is CASSQVEFSYEQYF. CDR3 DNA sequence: TGTGCCAGCAGCCAGGTCGAGTTCTCCTACGAGCAGTACTTC.

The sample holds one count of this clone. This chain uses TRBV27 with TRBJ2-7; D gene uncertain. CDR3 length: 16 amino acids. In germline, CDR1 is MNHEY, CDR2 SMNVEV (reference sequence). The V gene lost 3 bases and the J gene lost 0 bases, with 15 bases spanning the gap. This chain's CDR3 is CASSFIPTDSSYEQYF. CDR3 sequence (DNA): TGTGCCAGCAGTTTTATTCCGACTGACTCCTCCTACGAGCAGTACTTC.

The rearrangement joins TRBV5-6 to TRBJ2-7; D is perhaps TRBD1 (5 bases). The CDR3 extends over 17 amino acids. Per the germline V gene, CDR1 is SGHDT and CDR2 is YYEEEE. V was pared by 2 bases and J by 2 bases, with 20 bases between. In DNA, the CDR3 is TGTGCCAGCAGCTTAGTTGGGCTGACAGATAGACCCTACGAGCAGTACTTC. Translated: CASSLVGLTDRPYEQYF.

Here the CDR3 reads CSVDETGVYEKLFF. The CDR3 DNA follows: TGCAGCGTTGATGAGACAGGGGTTTATGAAAAACTGTTTTTT. This rearrangement joins TRBV29-1 to TRBJ1-4, with 8 bases lining up with TRBD1. The CDR3 loop spans 14 amino acids. J was trimmed by 6 bases and V by 3 bases; bases with no gene match: 6. Germline loops: CDR1 SQVTM, CDR2 ANQGSEA.

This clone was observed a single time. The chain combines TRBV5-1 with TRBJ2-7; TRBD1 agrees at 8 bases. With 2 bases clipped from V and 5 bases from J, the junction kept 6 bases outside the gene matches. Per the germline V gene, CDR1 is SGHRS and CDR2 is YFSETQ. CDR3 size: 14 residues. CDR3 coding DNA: TGCGCCAGCAGCTTCCCGACAGGGGACCACGAGCAGTACTTC. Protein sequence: CASSFPTGDHEQYF.

CDR3 sequence (DNA): TGTGCCAGCAGCTTGGGCGGTGATAGCTCCTACGAGCAGTACTTC. As protein: CASSLGGDSSYEQYF. The V call is TRBV5-8, the J call TRBJ2-7; D is uncertain. CDR1 and CDR2 from the germline V gene are SGHTS and YDEGEE. The CDR3 is 15 amino acids. The V end lost 0 bases, the J end lost 0 bases, and 10 bases lay between the germline ends. Full variable domain (missing parts from reference TRBV5-8 and TRBJ2-7): EAGVTQSPTHLIKTRGQQATLRCSPISGHTSVYWYQQALGLGLQFLLWYDEGEERNRGNFPPRFSGRQFPNYSSELNVNALELEDSALYLCASSLGGDSSYEQYFGPGTRLTVT.

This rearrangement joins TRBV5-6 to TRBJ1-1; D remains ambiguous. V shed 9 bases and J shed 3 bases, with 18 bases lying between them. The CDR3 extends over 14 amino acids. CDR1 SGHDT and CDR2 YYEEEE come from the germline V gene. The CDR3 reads CATGGPPSYTEAFF. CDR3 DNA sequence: TGTGCCACCGGAGGACCGCCGTCCTACACTGAAGCTTTCTTT. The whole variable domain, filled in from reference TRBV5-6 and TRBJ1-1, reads DAGVTQSPTHLIKTRGQQVTLRCSPKSGHDTVSWYQQALGQGPQFIFQYYEEEERQRGNFPDRFSGHQFPNYSSELNVNALLLGDSALYLCATGGPPSYTEAFFGQGTRLTVV.

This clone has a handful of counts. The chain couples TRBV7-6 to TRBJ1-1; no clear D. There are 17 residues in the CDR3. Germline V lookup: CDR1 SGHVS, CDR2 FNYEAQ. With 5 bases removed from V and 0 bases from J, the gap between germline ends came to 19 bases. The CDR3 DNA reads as TGTGCCAGCAGCCTGTTCTCTGAGGGAGCCCTGAACACTGAAGCTTTCTTT. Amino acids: CASSLFSEGALNTEAFF.

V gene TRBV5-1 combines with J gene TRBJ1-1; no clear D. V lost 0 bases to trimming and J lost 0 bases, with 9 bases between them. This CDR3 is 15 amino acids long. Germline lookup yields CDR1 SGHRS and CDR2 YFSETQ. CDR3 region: CASSLVGLLNTEAFF. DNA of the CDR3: TGCGCCAGCAGCTTGGTTGGCCTTTTGAACACTGAAGCTTTCTTT.

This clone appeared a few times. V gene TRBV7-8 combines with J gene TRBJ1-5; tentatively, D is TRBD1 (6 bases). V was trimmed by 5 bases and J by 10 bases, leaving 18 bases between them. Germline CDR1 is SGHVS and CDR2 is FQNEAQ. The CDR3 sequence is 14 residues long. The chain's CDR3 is CASSPRTDLGPQHF. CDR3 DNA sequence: TGTGCCAGCAGCCCACGGACAGATTTAGGTCCCCAGCATTTT.

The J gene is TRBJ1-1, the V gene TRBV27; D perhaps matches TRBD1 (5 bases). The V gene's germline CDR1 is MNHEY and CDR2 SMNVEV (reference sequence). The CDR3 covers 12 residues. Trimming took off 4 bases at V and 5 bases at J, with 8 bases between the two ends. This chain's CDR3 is CASSYGGTEAFF. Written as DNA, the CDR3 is TGTGCCAGCAGTTACGGGGGAACTGAAGCTTTCTTT.

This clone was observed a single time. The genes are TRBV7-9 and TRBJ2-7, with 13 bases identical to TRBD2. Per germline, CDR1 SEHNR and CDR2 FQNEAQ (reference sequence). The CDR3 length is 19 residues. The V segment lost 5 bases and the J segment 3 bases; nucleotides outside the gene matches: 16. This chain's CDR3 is CASSITGTSGISDYYEQYF. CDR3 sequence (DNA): TGTGCCAGCAGCATAACCGGGACTAGCGGGATTAGCGACTACTACGAGCAGTACTTC.